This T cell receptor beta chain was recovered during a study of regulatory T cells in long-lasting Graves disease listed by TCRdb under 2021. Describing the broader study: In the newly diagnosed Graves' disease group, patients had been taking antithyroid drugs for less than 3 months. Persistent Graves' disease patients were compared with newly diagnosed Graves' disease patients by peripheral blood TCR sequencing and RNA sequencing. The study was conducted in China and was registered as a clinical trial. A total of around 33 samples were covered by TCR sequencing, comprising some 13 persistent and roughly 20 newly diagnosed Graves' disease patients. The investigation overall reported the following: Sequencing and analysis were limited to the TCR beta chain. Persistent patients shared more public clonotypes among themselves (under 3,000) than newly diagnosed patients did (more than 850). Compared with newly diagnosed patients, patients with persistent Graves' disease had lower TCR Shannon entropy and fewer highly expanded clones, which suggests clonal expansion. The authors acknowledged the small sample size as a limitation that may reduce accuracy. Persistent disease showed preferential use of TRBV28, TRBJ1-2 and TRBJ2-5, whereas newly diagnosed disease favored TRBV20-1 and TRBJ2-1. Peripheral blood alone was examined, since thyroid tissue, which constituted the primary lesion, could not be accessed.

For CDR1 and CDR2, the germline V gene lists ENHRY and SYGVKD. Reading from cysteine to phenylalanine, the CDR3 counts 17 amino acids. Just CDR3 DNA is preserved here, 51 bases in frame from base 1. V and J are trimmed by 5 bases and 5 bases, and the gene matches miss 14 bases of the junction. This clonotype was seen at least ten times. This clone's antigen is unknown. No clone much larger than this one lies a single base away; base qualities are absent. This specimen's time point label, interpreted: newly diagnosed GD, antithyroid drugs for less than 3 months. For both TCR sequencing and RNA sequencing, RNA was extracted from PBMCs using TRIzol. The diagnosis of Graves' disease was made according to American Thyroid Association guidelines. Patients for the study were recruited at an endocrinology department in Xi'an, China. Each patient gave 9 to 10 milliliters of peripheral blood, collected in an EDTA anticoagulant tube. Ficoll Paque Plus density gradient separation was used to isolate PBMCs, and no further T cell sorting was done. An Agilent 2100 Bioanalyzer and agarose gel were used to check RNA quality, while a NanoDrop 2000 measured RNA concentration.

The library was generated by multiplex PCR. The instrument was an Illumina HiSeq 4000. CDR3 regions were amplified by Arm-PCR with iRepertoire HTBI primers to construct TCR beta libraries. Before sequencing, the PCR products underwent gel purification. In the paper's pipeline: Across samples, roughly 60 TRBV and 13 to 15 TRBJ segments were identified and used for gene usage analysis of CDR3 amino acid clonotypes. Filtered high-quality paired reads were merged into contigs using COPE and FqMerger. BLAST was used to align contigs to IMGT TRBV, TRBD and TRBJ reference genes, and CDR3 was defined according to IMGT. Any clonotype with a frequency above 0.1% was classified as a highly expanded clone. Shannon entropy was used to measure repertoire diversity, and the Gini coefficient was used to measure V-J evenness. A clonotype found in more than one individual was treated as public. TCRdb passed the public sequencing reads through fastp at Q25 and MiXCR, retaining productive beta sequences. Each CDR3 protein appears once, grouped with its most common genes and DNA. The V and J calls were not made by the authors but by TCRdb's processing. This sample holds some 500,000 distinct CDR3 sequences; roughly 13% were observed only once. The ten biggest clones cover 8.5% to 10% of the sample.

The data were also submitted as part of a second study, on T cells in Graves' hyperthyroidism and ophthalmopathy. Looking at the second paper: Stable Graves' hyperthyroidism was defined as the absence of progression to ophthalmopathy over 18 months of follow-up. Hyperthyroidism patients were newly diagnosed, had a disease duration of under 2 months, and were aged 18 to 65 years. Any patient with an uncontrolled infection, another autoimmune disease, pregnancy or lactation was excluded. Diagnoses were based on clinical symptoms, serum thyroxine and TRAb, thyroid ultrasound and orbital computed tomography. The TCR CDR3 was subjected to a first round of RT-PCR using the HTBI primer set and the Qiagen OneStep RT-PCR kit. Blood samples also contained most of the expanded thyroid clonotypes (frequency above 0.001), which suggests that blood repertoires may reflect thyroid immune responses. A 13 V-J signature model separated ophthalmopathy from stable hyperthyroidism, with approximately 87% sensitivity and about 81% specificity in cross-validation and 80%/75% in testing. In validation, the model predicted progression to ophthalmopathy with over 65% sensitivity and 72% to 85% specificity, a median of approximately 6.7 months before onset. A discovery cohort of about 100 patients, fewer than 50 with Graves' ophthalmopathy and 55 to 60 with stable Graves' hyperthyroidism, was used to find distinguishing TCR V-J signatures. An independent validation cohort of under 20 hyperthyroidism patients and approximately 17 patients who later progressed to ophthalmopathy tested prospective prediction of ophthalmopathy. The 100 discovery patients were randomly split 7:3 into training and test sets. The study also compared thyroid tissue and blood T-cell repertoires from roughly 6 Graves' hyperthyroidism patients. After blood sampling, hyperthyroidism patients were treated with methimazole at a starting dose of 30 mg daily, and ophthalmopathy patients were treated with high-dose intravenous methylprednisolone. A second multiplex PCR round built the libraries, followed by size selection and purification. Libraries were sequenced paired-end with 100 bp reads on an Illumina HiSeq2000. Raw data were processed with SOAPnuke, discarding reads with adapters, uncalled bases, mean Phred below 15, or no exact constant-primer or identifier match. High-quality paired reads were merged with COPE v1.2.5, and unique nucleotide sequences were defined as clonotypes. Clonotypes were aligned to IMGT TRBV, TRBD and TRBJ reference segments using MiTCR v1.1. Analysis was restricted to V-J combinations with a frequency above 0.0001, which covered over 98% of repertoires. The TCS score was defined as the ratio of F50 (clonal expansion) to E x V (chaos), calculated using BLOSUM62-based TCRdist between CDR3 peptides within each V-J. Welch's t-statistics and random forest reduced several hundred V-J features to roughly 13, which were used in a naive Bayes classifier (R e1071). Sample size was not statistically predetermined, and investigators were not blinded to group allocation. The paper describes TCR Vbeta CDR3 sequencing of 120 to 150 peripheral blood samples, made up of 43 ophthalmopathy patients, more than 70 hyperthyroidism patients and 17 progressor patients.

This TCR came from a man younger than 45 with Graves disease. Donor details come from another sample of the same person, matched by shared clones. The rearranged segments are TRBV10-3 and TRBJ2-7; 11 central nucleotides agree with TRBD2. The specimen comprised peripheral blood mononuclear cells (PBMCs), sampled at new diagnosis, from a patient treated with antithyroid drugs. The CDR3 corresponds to CAISLLAGGPSRDEQYF. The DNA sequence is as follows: TGTGCCATCAGTCTTCTAGCGGGAGGCCCCTCCCGCGACGAGCAGTACTTC.